This T cell receptor beta chain was documented in a study of OX40 agonist ivuxolimab in advanced cancers. Study-wide findings and caveats: Among T cells, CD8+ cells averaged more expanded clones than CD4+ cells. Circulating CD4+ and CD8+ T cells showed clonal expansion by week 6 at 0.1 to 3.0 mg/kg.

Libraries were prepared by immunoSEQ multiplex PCR; TCRdb keeps only in-frame clonotypes and omits some of them. Of just under 20,000 clones detected, around 82% appear once; the ten largest clones hold just over 3%. Comments on this clone: Its antigen is as yet unknown.

The CDR3 extends over 15 amino acids. After removal of 1 base from V and 4 bases from J, the junction contained 3 bases not matched to a gene. The germline V gene has CDR1 SGDLS and CDR2 YYNGEE. This clonotype was obtained from an adult with an advanced solid tumor such as melanoma, head and neck, liver or kidney cancer. Source: CD4+ or CD8+ T cells sorted from blood, taken in a trial of the OX40 agonist ivuxolimab. V gene TRBV9 combines with J gene TRBJ2-1; 9 bases agree with TRBD2. The CDR3 DNA follows: TGTGCCAGCAGCGTATTGCGGGGGGGTTACAATGAGCAGTTCTTC. This codes for CASSVLRGGYNEQFF. The variable domain in full, completed from reference TRBV9 and TRBJ2-1, reads DSGVTQTPKHLITATGQRVTLRCSPRSGDLSVYWYQQSLDQGLQFLIQYYNGEERAKGNILERFSAQQFPDLHSELNLSSLELGDSALYFCASSVLRGGYNEQFFGPGTRLTVL.